These T cell receptor beta chains were read from a single sample in a study of blood T cell repertoires in COVID-19. Measured with immunoSEQ multiplex PCR; TCRdb has only the in-frame clones, and not every one. The table has 100,000 to 150,000 clones, 70% to 90% seen once. Source material: peripheral blood. Receptor source: a man between 70 and 80 years old who had recovered from COVID-19. Each CDR3 is given with its conserved first and last residue. The D gene is left open where the match is weak. Not every row has a clone size; where given, it reads once, few, many or a size class.

>TRBV4-3|TRBD1|18|.|TRBJ2-7
TGCGCCAGCAGCCAATACTATAAATGGACAGGGGCAACCTACGAGCAGTACTTC
CASSQYYKWTGATYEQYF
>TRBV30|.|13|once|TRBJ2-7
TGTGCCTGGAGTACCCAACAGGGTTTTGGGCAGTACTTC
CAWSTQQGFGQYF
>TRBV7-8|TRBD1|13|.|TRBJ1-2
TGTGCCAGCAGCTCTAGAGACAGGGCCTACTACACCTTC
CASSSRDRAYYTF
>TRBV27|TRBD1|16|.|TRBJ1-1
TGTGCCAGCAGTAACAGGGGCTGGAGTTGGAACACTGAAGCTTTCTTT
CASSNRGWSWNTEAFF
>TRBV4-3|.|14|.|TRBJ1-1
TGCGCCAGCAGCCAGAGCGGGACGTCGACTGAAGCTTTCTTT
CASSQSGTSTEAFF
>TRBV2|TRBD1|14|.|TRBJ1-6
TGTGCCAGCCTTGGGACAGGACTAAATTCACCCCTCCACTTT
CASLGTGLNSPLHF
>TRBV4-3|TRBD2|18|.|TRBJ2-1
TGCGCCAGCAGCCAGGCTGGACTAGCGGGTTTGGTGGGCGATGAGCAGTTCTTC
CASSQAGLAGLVGDEQFF
>TRBV6-4|TRBD2|15|.|TRBJ2-3
TGTGCCAGCAGTGTCCTAGCGGGGGGCACAGATACGCAGTATTTT
CASSVLAGGTDTQYF
>TRBV4-1|TRBD1|14|once|TRBJ1-3
TGCGCCAGCAGCCAAGATGAACAGGGGGTCACCATATATTTT
CASSQDEQGVTIYF
>TRBV30|TRBD2|14|.|TRBJ2-1
TGTGCCTGGAGGAGGCGGGGGTCTAGCAATGAGCAGTTCTTC
CAWRRRGSSNEQFF
>TRBV6-5|TRBD1|14|.|TRBJ1-2
TGTGCCAGCAGTTTGGCTTGGGACAGGGCGGGCTACACCTTC
CASSLAWDRAGYTF
>TRBV18|.|16|.|TRBJ2-3
TGTGCCAGCTCACCAGTTGGTCCCGGAGCCACAGATACGCAGTATTTT
CASSPVGPGATDTQYF
>TRBV18|.|16|once|TRBJ2-1
TGTGCCAGCTCACCACCCAGGCGGGACGCCTACAATGAGCAGTTCTTC
CASSPPRRDAYNEQFF
>TRBV19|.|14|.|TRBJ2-3
TGTGCCAGTAGTAGAGGACTGACAGGAGATACGCAGTATTTT
CASSRGLTGDTQYF
>TRBV7-9|.|15|.|TRBJ1-6
TGTGCCAGCAGCTCCACATTCTCCTATAATTCACCCCTCCACTTT
CASSSTFSYNSPLHF
>TRBV7-2|.|12|.|TRBJ2-7
TGTGCCAGCCGCTCCAGCGGAACCGAGCAGTACTTC
CASRSSGTEQYF
>TRBV30|TRBD1|14|.|TRBJ2-7
TGTGCCTGGAGCCGGACAGGCGCCGCCTACGAGCAGTACTTC
CAWSRTGAAYEQYF
>TRBV11-1|.|14|.|TRBJ2-1
TGTGCCAGCAGCTTATCAGTAGCCACGGGTGAGCAGTTCTTC
CASSLSVATGEQFF
>TRBV19|TRBD2|16|once|TRBJ2-7
TGTGCCAGTAGTAAACGACTAGCGGGAGTGAGGTACGAGCAGTACTTC
CASSKRLAGVRYEQYF
>TRBV28|.|12|.|TRBJ1-4
TGTGCCAGCAGTTTATCGGGTGAAAAACTGTTTTTT
CASSLSGEKLFF
>TRBV10-3|.|14|.|TRBJ2-7
TGTGCCATCAGTGATAACAGACGGACCTACGAGCAGTACTTC
CAISDNRRTYEQYF
>TRBV4-2|TRBD2|15|.|TRBJ2-5
TGTGCCAGCAGCCCGGGACTAGCGGTCCAAGAGACCCAGTACTTC
CASSPGLAVQETQYF
>TRBV5-1|TRBD2|17|.|TRBJ2-3
TGCGCCAGCAGCCTGGGCACTAGCGGGGGGGCCGTAGATACGCAGTATTTT
CASSLGTSGGAVDTQYF
>TRBV28|.|14|.|TRBJ2-7
TGTGCCAGCAGTTTATCCCCGGAGAGCTACGAGCAGTACTTC
CASSLSPESYEQYF
>TRBV5-1|TRBD1|14|.|TRBJ2-1
TGCGCCAGCAGTGTCCAGGGGGCTGACAATGAGCAGTTCTTC
CASSVQGADNEQFF
>TRBV4-3|TRBD2|16|.|TRBJ2-7
TGCGCCAGCAGCCAAGATTGGGCGGGGGGCTCCTACGAGCAGTACTTC
CASSQDWAGGSYEQYF
>TRBV28|TRBD2|15|.|TRBJ2-7
TGTGCCAGCAGGGGACTAGCGGGAGTAAACTCCGAGCAGTACTTC
CASRGLAGVNSEQYF